Shown below are 25 T cell receptor beta chains from a single sample sequenced in a study of identical twins. One entry per CDR3 protein results from TCRdb running MiXCR on the 5' RACE reads. The sample includes 460,000 or so distinct CDR3 sequences, 14% of them seen just once. In addition, the sample was reused for a study of yellow fever vaccine responses in identical twins.

Material: CD4+ T cells sorted from blood. These receptors came from a woman between 18 and 29 years old in good health.

The chain is built from TRBV5-1 and TRBJ1-6; 8 positions match TRBD1. This CDR3 is 14 amino acids long. The ends lost 3 bases at V and 5 bases at J; junction bases unmatched: 1. From germline, CDR1 is SGHRS and CDR2 YFSETQ. The CDR3: CASSWGQDNSPLHF. The CDR3 DNA is TGCGCCAGCAGCTGGGGACAGGATAATTCACCCCTCCACTTT.

The chain uses TRBV30 and TRBJ2-7; 7 positions agree with TRBD1. Trimming at V came to 7 bases and at J to 4 bases, leaving 4 bases not matched to a gene. Looked up from germline, CDR1 is GTSNPN and CDR2 is SVGIG (reference sequence). The CDR3 consists of 11 residues. The CDR3 DNA reads TGTGCCTTGGGACAGAGTTACGAGCAGTACTTC. Protein: CALGQSYEQYF.

This clonotype turned up a few times. The chain combines TRBV5-4 with TRBJ2-3; D is ambiguous. CDR1 and CDR2 (germline): SGHNT, YYREEE (reference sequence). V dropped 3 bases and J dropped 2 bases, with 7 bases sitting between them. The CDR3 is 13 amino acids. CDR3 nucleotides: TGTGCCAGCAGCTCCATTTACACAGATACGCAGTATTTT. It translates to CASSSIYTDTQYF.

CDR3 nucleotides: TGTGCCAGCAGTTTACACGGGACTAGCTCCTACAATGAGCAGTTCTTC. Translation: CASSLHGTSSYNEQFF. J is TRBJ2-1 and V is TRBV27; 8 nucleotides match TRBD2. Trimming removed 2 bases from V and 0 bases from J; junction bases left unmatched: 3. Germline values: CDR1 MNHEY, CDR2 SMNVEV (reference sequence). The CDR3 runs 16 residues.

The chain combines TRBV29-1 with TRBJ2-1, with D possibly being TRBD2 (6 bases). The CDR3 totals 15 residues. Trimming took 4 bases from V and 2 from J, leaving 15 bases between them. Germline V gives CDR1 SQVTM, CDR2 ANQGSEA. Written as DNA, the CDR3 is TGCAGCGTTGCCATGGGACTCTTAACCTACAATGAGCAGTTCTTC. This gives the protein CSVAMGLLTYNEQFF.

The chain is built from TRBV20-1 and TRBJ2-7, with 8 bases fitting TRBD2. The germline V gene encodes CDR1 DFQATT and CDR2 SNEGSKA (reference sequence). CDR3 length: 14 amino acids. V lost 0 bases and J lost 2; bases outside the gene matches: 3. In nucleotides, the CDR3 is TGCAGTGCTAGAGATGCGGGGGGAGCCTACGAGCAGTACTTC. Translating gives CSARDAGGAYEQYF.

This clonotype was detected many times. The chain uses TRBV7-3 and TRBJ2-1; TRBD1 or TRBD2 may be the D gene (6 bases each). This CDR3 comprises 13 residues. Trimming took off 5 bases at V and 6 bases at J, with 11 bases between the two ends. The germline gives CDR1 SGHTA, CDR2 FQGTGA. CDR3 protein: CASSQGGGNEQFF. The CDR3 coding sequence is TGTGCCAGCAGCCAAGGAGGGGGCAATGAGCAGTTCTTC.

This clonotype has more than one count but fewer than ten. The chain links TRBV18 to TRBJ2-6; 9 nucleotides agree with TRBD1. This CDR3 is built from 18 residues. V lost 4 bases to trimming and J lost 0 bases; unmatched junction nucleotides: 7. Germline values: CDR1 KGHSH, CDR2 LQKENI. The CDR3, as DNA: TGTGCCAGCTCACTTACCGGGACAGGGTCCTCTGGGGCCAACGTCCTGACTTTC. This codes for CASSLTGTGSSGANVLTF.

The rearrangement uses TRBV6-1 and TRBJ2-7; D might be TRBD1 or TRBD2, each matching 5 bases. V was shortened by 4 bases and J by 2 bases, with 12 bases between the two germline ends. CDR3 length equals 14 residues. Germline CDR1 is MNHNS and CDR2 is SASEGT. Here the CDR3 DNA reads TGTGCCAGCAGTGCTCTTGGGACCACCTACGAGCAGTACTTC. Translating gives CASSALGTTYEQYF.

This clonotype was detected only a few times. The chain joins TRBV28 to TRBJ2-7; a weak D match, TRBD2 (5 bases). The CDR3 is 12 residues long. V was clipped by 7 bases and J by 4 bases, with 11 bases between them. CDR1 and CDR2 (germline): MDHEN, SYDVKM. As DNA, the CDR3 is TGTGCCAGCACCGAGGGTCCTTACGAGCAGTACTTC. Residues: CASTEGPYEQYF.

This chain joins TRBV20-1 and TRBJ2-6, with D possibly being TRBD1 or TRBD2 (6 bases each). The CDR3 sequence is 15 residues long. Germline loops: CDR1 DFQATT, CDR2 SNEGSKA (reference sequence). The germline V and J ends were trimmed by 0 bases and 3 bases, with 9 bases remaining between them. CDR3 nucleotides: TGCAGTGCTAGAGATGGGGGGCTTGGGGCCAACGTCCTGACTTTC. Translation: CSARDGGLGANVLTF.

The sample holds a few counts of this clonotype. The chain is built from TRBV2 and TRBJ2-7; 8 bases match TRBD2. Germline V lookup: CDR1 SNHLY, CDR2 FYNNEI. The CDR3 runs 16 residues. Unmatched junction bases numbered 9, after V lost 5 bases and J lost 0 bases. In DNA, the CDR3 is TGTGCCAGCAGTCTAATGGCGGGAGGCGACTCCTACGAGCAGTACTTC. As protein: CASSLMAGGDSYEQYF.

This clonotype showed up just a few times. The CDR3 sequence is CASSDFGEQYF. In DNA, the CDR3 is TGTGCCAGCAGTGACTTCGGAGAGCAGTACTTC. The chain uses TRBV6-1 and TRBJ2-7, with D unclear. With 3 bases removed from V and 7 bases from J, the gap between germline ends came to 7 bases. The germline gives CDR1 MNHNS, CDR2 SASEGT. There are 11 residues in the CDR3.

In this sample, this clonotype turned up a few times. The rearrangement uses TRBV3-1 and TRBJ1-2, with 8 positions matching TRBD1. From germline, CDR1 is LGHDT and CDR2 YNNKEL (reference sequence). The CDR3 is 18 residues long. V was pared by 0 bases and J by 5 bases, with 14 bases of the junction left unmatched. This CDR3 reads CASSQDENHRGSTYGYTF. The CDR3 nucleotides read TGTGCCAGCAGCCAAGACGAGAACCACAGGGGGTCAACATATGGCTACACCTTC.

This clonotype was observed a handful of times. The chain joins TRBV5-1 to TRBJ1-1; TRBD1 might be the D (5 bases). The CDR3 is 13 amino acids. Germline values: CDR1 SGHRS, CDR2 YFSETQ. V dropped 2 bases and J dropped 3 bases, with 8 bases sitting between them. The CDR3 region has the DNA TGCGCCAGCAGCTTTACGACAGACACTGAAGCTTTCTTT. Amino acid sequence: CASSFTTDTEAFF.

This clonotype appeared many times. This sequence joins TRBV5-1 and TRBJ2-2, with 7 bases lining up with TRBD1. Trimming took 2 bases from V and 4 from J; bases not matched to a gene: 5. Germline V gives CDR1 SGHRS, CDR2 YFSETQ. The CDR3 runs to 15 residues. The DNA for the CDR3 is TGCGCCAGCAGCTTAGACAGGGCCGGCACCGGGGAGCTGTTTTTT. It encodes CASSLDRAGTGELFF. Filled out from reference TRBV5-1 and TRBJ2-2, the complete variable domain reads KAGVTQTPRYLIKTRGQQVTLSCSPISGHRSVSWYQQTPGQGLQFLFEYFSETQRNKGNFPGRFSGRQFSNSRSEMNVSTLELGDSALYLCASSLDRAGTGELFFGEGSRLTVL.

This clonotype has more than one count but fewer than ten. This chain uses TRBV19 with TRBJ1-5; D call uncertain. V lost 1 base and J 7 bases, leaving 8 bases between the germline ends. This CDR3 is built from 13 residues. CDR1 and CDR2 from the germline V gene are LNHDA and SQIVND (reference sequence). The CDR3 DNA follows: TGTGCCAGTAGTATAGTTGATGGACAGCCCCAGCATTTT. Residues: CASSIVDGQPQHF.

This rearrangement joins TRBV6-5 to TRBJ2-7, with D perhaps TRBD2 (5 bases). This CDR3 is 14 amino acids long. Germline loops: CDR1 MNHEY, CDR2 SVGAGI. Trimming removed 4 bases at V and 2 bases at J, with 12 bases between. In DNA form, the CDR3 reads TGTGCCAGCAGTTCCGCCGGGAAAGCCTACGAGCAGTACTTC. Its protein product is CASSSAGKAYEQYF.

The chain has TRBV12-3 or TRBV12-4 and TRBJ2-1; perhaps D is TRBD1 or TRBD2 (5 bases each). The V end was cut by 2 bases, the J end by 7 bases, with 15 bases between. The CDR3 has 15 amino acids. CDR3: CASSLLSGTGNEQFF. The CDR3 bases are TGTGCCAGCAGTTTACTCTCAGGGACGGGTAATGAGCAGTTCTTC.

The chain recombines TRBV6-5 with TRBJ2-5, with a weak D call TRBD2 (5 bases). Per the germline V gene, CDR1 is MNHEY and CDR2 is SVGAGI. This CDR3 region has 16 residues. The V gene lost 0 bases and the J gene lost 1 base, with 12 bases spanning the gap. The chain's CDR3 is CASSYSGGLLQETQYF. In nucleotides, the CDR3 is TGTGCCAGCAGTTACTCGGGCGGACTCCTCCAAGAGACCCAGTACTTC.

This clonotype was detected only a few times. The chain links TRBV24-1 to TRBJ2-7, with D hard to call. Germline CDR1 is KGHDR and CDR2 is SFDVKD. CDR3 size: 15 residues. V dropped 5 bases and J dropped 3 bases, with 16 bases sitting between them. The DNA for the CDR3 is TGTGCCACCAGTGTAGAGGAACAGCCTGGCTACGAGCAGTACTTC. Residues: CATSVEEQPGYEQYF.

The rearrangement joins TRBV11-2 to TRBJ2-7; 15 bases map to TRBD2. Germline CDR1 is SGHAT and CDR2 is FQNNGV. This CDR3 contains 18 residues. J lost 5 bases, V lost 6 bases, and 14 bases had no gene match. The CDR3 DNA reads as TGTGCCAGCAGGCCGGGACCCGGACTAGCGGGAGGGCAGGACGAGCAGTACTTC. Translating gives CASRPGPGLAGGQDEQYF.

J is TRBJ1-6 and V is TRBV20-1; 7 nucleotides align to TRBD1. This CDR3 is 13 amino acids long. Germline values: CDR1 DFQATT, CDR2 SNEGSKA (reference sequence). Trimming removed 6 bases from V and 5 bases from J; junction bases left unmatched: 4. CDR3 loop: CSAEGQNNSPLHF. The DNA for the CDR3 is TGCAGTGCCGAGGGACAGAATAATTCACCCCTCCACTTT.

The chain has TRBV2 and TRBJ2-3, with 7 bases matching TRBD2. The CDR3 is 15 residues long. The junction had 5 bases not matched to a gene; V was cut back by 3 bases and J by 2 bases. Germline CDR1 is SNHLY and CDR2 is FYNNEI. As DNA, the CDR3 is TGTGCCAGCAGTGACCCTAGCGGCAACACAGATACGCAGTATTTT. Translation gives CASSDPSGNTDTQYF.

The V gene is TRBV4-2, the J gene TRBJ2-2; D is undetermined. V was cut by 2 bases and J by 6 bases, with 7 bases left in between. CDR3 length: 13 amino acids. The germline V gene encodes CDR1 LGHNA and CDR2 YNFKEQ. CDR3 bases: TGTGCCAGCAGCCAACAATCCCCCGGGGAGCTGTTTTTT. It codes for CASSQQSPGELFF.